This T cell receptor beta chain appears in the sequencing data of a study of Ad26.COV2.S vaccination and SARS-CoV-2 variants. Study at large: Of the COV1001 trial arms, the Ad26.COV2.S arm included the donor.

CDR1 LGHDT and CDR2 YNNKEL come from the germline V gene (reference sequence). CDR3 length: 15 amino acids. J was trimmed by 5 bases and V by 2 bases; bases with no gene match: 5. This table comes from immunoSEQ multiplex PCR, and its TCRdb copy is limited to in-frame clones, with some not included. The table has roughly 510,000 clones, approximately 88% seen once; the top ten hold about 13%. General study findings and limits: Vaccine recipients had higher spike-specific TCR breadth than placebo recipients. TCR breadth and depth analyses may have underestimated total T cell responses.

Only a few counts were recorded for this clone. Its antigen is still unknown. Sample treatment: 19 received Ad26.COV2.S at low or high dose, single or two shots; 5 received placebo; per-sample allocation not given. Sampling was done on day 63 after the first vaccine or placebo injection. Adults aged 18-55 years in Boston included the donor. The sequenced sample was peripheral blood, obtained in a trial of Ad26.COV2.S vaccine versus placebo. The receptor was isolated from a person between 18 and 65 years old who received the Ad26.COV2.S COVID-19 vaccine or a placebo. V and J are TRBV3-1 (or the pseudogene TRBV3-2) and TRBJ2-7; TRBD2 matches 11 bases. CDR3 loop: CASSQRGLAANEQYF. CDR3 nucleotides: TGTGCCAGCAGCCAAAGGGGACTAGCGGCAAACGAGCAGTACTTC.